Listed below are T cell receptor beta chains from one sample, sequenced in a study of blood T cell repertoires in COVID-19. Clones were sequenced by immunoSEQ multiplex PCR, and TCRdb holds only the in-frame ones, with some missing. The sample holds about 360,000 clones, more than 75% seen once. Sequencing was carried out using PBMCs or T cells enriched from blood (not recorded which). The receptor source for this set is a middle-aged man in a cohort exposed to, infected with or recovered from COVID-19 (not recorded which). CDR3s include the opening cysteine and the closing phenylalanine or tryptophan. A D gene is named only where the DNA matches it firmly. The size entry is marked missing in some rows and otherwise reads once, few, many or a size class.

v_gene: TRBV30; d_gene: NA; j_gene: TRBJ1-6; abundance: NA; CDR3aa: CAWSPVKYNSPLHF; CDR3nt: TGTGCCTGGAGCCCCGTAAAATATAATTCACCCCTCCACTTT
v_gene: TRBV18; d_gene: NA; j_gene: TRBJ2-1; abundance: NA; CDR3aa: CASSLRGGYNEQFF; CDR3nt: TGTGCCAGCTCATTAAGGGGGGGCTACAATGAGCAGTTCTTC
v_gene: TRBV18; d_gene: TRBD1; j_gene: TRBJ1-2; abundance: NA; CDR3aa: CASSPFEQGPNYGYTF; CDR3nt: TGTGCCAGCTCACCTTTCGAACAGGGGCCAAACTATGGCTACACCTTC
v_gene: TRBV20-1; d_gene: TRBD1; j_gene: TRBJ1-2; abundance: NA; CDR3aa: CSASGGSGYTF; CDR3nt: TGCAGTGCTTCAGGGGGCTCTGGCTACACCTTC
v_gene: TRBV19; d_gene: NA; j_gene: TRBJ1-1; abundance: NA; CDR3aa: CASTKSLTDLEAFF; CDR3nt: TGTGCCAGTACCAAGAGTCTGACTGACCTCGAAGCTTTCTTT
v_gene: TRBV7-6; d_gene: TRBD1; j_gene: TRBJ2-7; abundance: few; CDR3aa: CASSQGQGSSYEQYF; CDR3nt: TGTGCCAGCAGCCAGGGACAGGGGAGCTCCTACGAGCAGTACTTC
v_gene: TRBV3-1/TRBV3-2; d_gene: NA; j_gene: TRBJ1-5; abundance: NA; CDR3aa: CASSQEMAGVPQHF; CDR3nt: TGTGCCAGCAGCCAAGAAATGGCCGGAGTCCCCCAGCATTTT
v_gene: TRBV7-2; d_gene: TRBD2; j_gene: TRBJ2-7; abundance: NA; CDR3aa: CASSLVAGSYEQYF; CDR3nt: TGTGCCAGCAGCTTAGTAGCGGGATCCTACGAGCAGTACTTC
v_gene: TRBV7-3; d_gene: TRBD2; j_gene: TRBJ2-7; abundance: NA; CDR3aa: CASSFSPGTRDEQYF; CDR3nt: TGTGCCAGCAGCTTTAGTCCCGGGACTAGAGACGAGCAGTACTTC
v_gene: TRBV24-1; d_gene: TRBD1; j_gene: TRBJ1-5; abundance: NA; CDR3aa: CATSDSRQGGQPQHF; CDR3nt: TGTGCCACCAGTGATTCCAGACAGGGAGGCCAGCCCCAGCATTTT
v_gene: TRBV5-8; d_gene: TRBD2; j_gene: TRBJ2-1; abundance: few; CDR3aa: CASITAPGLVYEQFF; CDR3nt: TGTGCCAGCATCACGGCTCCGGGACTAGTCTATGAGCAGTTCTTC
v_gene: TRBV6-5; d_gene: TRBD2; j_gene: TRBJ2-5; abundance: NA; CDR3aa: CASSYRLSGRRETQYF; CDR3nt: TGTGCCAGCAGTTACCGGTTAAGCGGGAGGAGAGAGACCCAGTACTTC
v_gene: TRBV5-1; d_gene: NA; j_gene: TRBJ2-3; abundance: NA; CDR3aa: CASSLQGSGGTDTQYF; CDR3nt: TGCGCCAGCAGCCTACAGGGAAGCGGGGGCACAGATACGCAGTATTTT
v_gene: TRBV15; d_gene: NA; j_gene: TRBJ1-2; abundance: NA; CDR3aa: CATSRDLGPLLKGYTF; CDR3nt: TGTGCCACCAGCAGAGATCTGGGCCCCCTATTGAAGGGCTACACCTTC
v_gene: TRBV28; d_gene: TRBD1; j_gene: TRBJ2-7; abundance: NA; CDR3aa: CASSSSGQGNEQYF; CDR3nt: TGTGCCAGCAGTTCCTCGGGACAGGGTAACGAGCAGTACTTC
v_gene: TRBV5-1; d_gene: NA; j_gene: TRBJ2-1; abundance: NA; CDR3aa: CASSFTGLSSYNEQFF; CDR3nt: TGCGCCAGCAGCTTCACAGGCCTAAGCTCCTACAATGAGCAGTTCTTC
v_gene: TRBV15; d_gene: NA; j_gene: TRBJ1-5; abundance: NA; CDR3aa: CATSRDYSGYSNQPQHF; CDR3nt: TGTGCCACCAGCAGAGATTACTCAGGATATAGCAATCAGCCCCAGCATTTT
v_gene: TRBV6-6; d_gene: NA; j_gene: TRBJ1-2; abundance: once; CDR3aa: CASSYSSGYNYGYTF; CDR3nt: TGTGCCAGCAGTTACTCGTCAGGGTATAACTATGGCTACACCTTC
v_gene: TRBV7-2; d_gene: TRBD2; j_gene: TRBJ2-7; abundance: few; CDR3aa: CASSLNSGRVSGEQYF; CDR3nt: TGTGCCAGCAGCTTGAATAGCGGGAGGGTCTCAGGCGAGCAGTACTTC
v_gene: TRBV5-1; d_gene: NA; j_gene: TRBJ1-4; abundance: NA; CDR3aa: CASKGGGHNEKLFF; CDR3nt: TGCGCCAGCAAGGGCGGGGGACATAATGAAAAACTGTTTTTT
v_gene: TRBV21-1; d_gene: NA; j_gene: TRBJ2-7; abundance: NA; CDR3aa: CASSTFRRTSGRALEQYF; CDR3nt: TGTGCCAGCAGCACCTTTAGGAGGACTAGCGGGAGGGCCCTTGAGCAGTACTTC
v_gene: TRBV11-2; d_gene: TRBD2; j_gene: TRBJ2-1; abundance: NA; CDR3aa: CASSLDRLAKSYNEQFF; CDR3nt: TGTGCCAGCAGCTTAGATCGACTAGCTAAGTCCTACAATGAGCAGTTCTTC
v_gene: TRBV5-8; d_gene: TRBD1; j_gene: TRBJ2-7; abundance: NA; CDR3aa: CASSPGTGGDYEQYF; CDR3nt: TGTGCCAGCAGCCCCGGGACAGGGGGGGATTACGAGCAGTACTTC
v_gene: TRBV27; d_gene: NA; j_gene: TRBJ1-1; abundance: NA; CDR3aa: CASSNRQTNTEAFF; CDR3nt: TGTGCCAGCAGTAACCGACAGACGAACACTGAAGCTTTCTTT
v_gene: TRBV6-2/TRBV6-3; d_gene: TRBD1; j_gene: TRBJ2-2; abundance: NA; CDR3aa: CASSSKGTVNTGELFF; CDR3nt: TGTGCCAGCAGCTCCAAGGGGACAGTGAACACCGGGGAGCTGTTTTTT
v_gene: TRBV10-3; d_gene: TRBD2; j_gene: TRBJ2-7; abundance: once; CDR3aa: CAISDGTRPTYEQYF; CDR3nt: TGTGCCATCAGTGACGGGACTAGACCCACCTACGAGCAGTACTTC
v_gene: TRBV7-9; d_gene: TRBD1; j_gene: TRBJ1-4; abundance: NA; CDR3aa: CASSSDRGNEKLFF; CDR3nt: TGTGCCAGCAGCTCCGACAGGGGTAATGAAAAACTGTTTTTT
v_gene: TRBV5-1; d_gene: NA; j_gene: TRBJ1-1; abundance: few; CDR3aa: CASSVSGAVSEAFF; CDR3nt: TGCGCCAGCAGCGTGTCAGGGGCGGTGTCTGAAGCTTTCTTT
v_gene: TRBV7-9; d_gene: TRBD2; j_gene: TRBJ2-1; abundance: NA; CDR3aa: CASSLVATGGPDEQFF; CDR3nt: TGTGCCAGCAGCTTAGTCGCAACGGGAGGGCCCGATGAGCAGTTCTTC
v_gene: TRBV28; d_gene: NA; j_gene: TRBJ1-2; abundance: NA; CDR3aa: CASSLGSGRSYGYTF; CDR3nt: TGTGCCAGCAGTTTAGGGTCAGGGCGCAGCTATGGCTACACCTTC
v_gene: TRBV5-1; d_gene: TRBD2; j_gene: TRBJ2-7; abundance: NA; CDR3aa: CASSLVGTSGSSYEQYF; CDR3nt: TGCGCCAGCAGCTTGGTTGGGACTAGCGGGAGTAGTTACGAGCAGTACTTC
v_gene: TRBV29-1; d_gene: NA; j_gene: TRBJ1-2; abundance: NA; CDR3aa: CSVAGRGANYGYTF; CDR3nt: TGCAGCGTGGCCGGACGGGGAGCTAACTATGGCTACACCTTC
v_gene: TRBV9; d_gene: NA; j_gene: TRBJ2-5; abundance: once; CDR3aa: CASSVGATGVWETQYF; CDR3nt: TGTGCCAGCAGCGTAGGCGCGACGGGAGTTTGGGAGACCCAGTACTTC
v_gene: TRBV30; d_gene: NA; j_gene: TRBJ2-5; abundance: NA; CDR3aa: CAWSSQGKGETQYF; CDR3nt: TGTGCCTGGAGTAGCCAGGGTAAGGGAGAGACCCAGTACTTC
v_gene: TRBV4-1; d_gene: NA; j_gene: TRBJ2-1; abundance: NA; CDR3aa: CASSPGSSSYNEQFF; CDR3nt: TGCGCCAGCAGCCCCGGGTCTAGCTCCTACAATGAGCAGTTCTTC
v_gene: TRBV5-1; d_gene: TRBD2; j_gene: TRBJ2-2; abundance: NA; CDR3aa: CASSLTGTSNTGELFF; CDR3nt: TGCGCCAGCAGCCTGACCGGGACTAGCAACACCGGGGAGCTGTTTTTT
v_gene: TRBV29-1; d_gene: NA; j_gene: TRBJ2-7; abundance: NA; CDR3aa: CSVEDHSYEQYF; CDR3nt: TGCAGCGTTGAAGACCACTCCTACGAGCAGTACTTC
v_gene: TRBV24-1; d_gene: TRBD1; j_gene: TRBJ1-5; abundance: NA; CDR3aa: CATSDWDRNQPQHF; CDR3nt: TGTGCCACCAGTGATTGGGACAGAAATCAGCCCCAGCATTTT
v_gene: TRBV28; d_gene: NA; j_gene: TRBJ2-1; abundance: NA; CDR3aa: CASRPYKVAYNEQFF; CDR3nt: TGTGCCAGCAGGCCGTACAAAGTCGCCTACAATGAGCAGTTCTTC
v_gene: TRBV28; d_gene: TRBD1; j_gene: TRBJ1-1; abundance: NA; CDR3aa: CASSPGTRGMMNTEAFF; CDR3nt: TGTGCCAGCAGTCCGGGAACCAGGGGGATGATGAACACTGAAGCTTTCTTT
v_gene: TRBV7-9; d_gene: TRBD2; j_gene: TRBJ2-2; abundance: NA; CDR3aa: CASSLILAALIPGELFF; CDR3nt: TGTGCCAGCAGCTTAATACTAGCGGCCCTAATCCCCGGGGAGCTGTTTTTT
v_gene: TRBV4-1; d_gene: NA; j_gene: TRBJ1-3; abundance: NA; CDR3aa: CASSLPTGSGNTIYF; CDR3nt: TGCGCCAGCAGCCTACCCACAGGGTCCGGAAACACCATATATTTT
v_gene: TRBV24-1; d_gene: TRBD2; j_gene: TRBJ2-3; abundance: NA; CDR3aa: CATSESGGPVSTDTQYF; CDR3nt: TGTGCCACCAGTGAGAGCGGGGGCCCGGTTAGCACAGATACGCAGTATTTT